The source of this TCR beta chain is a study of CD8 T cells in ankylosing spondylitis. On this clonotype: The antigen is undetermined.

Per the germline V gene, CDR1 is SEHNR and CDR2 is FQNEAQ (reference sequence). J lost 0 bases, V lost 5 bases, and 6 bases had no gene match. This CDR3 has 16 residues. With molecular barcodes, quantitative 5'-RACE was used to make the TCR beta libraries. A single record per CDR3 protein comes from TCRdb applying MiXCR to the 5' RACE reads. The sample lists tens of thousands of distinct CDR3 sequences; around 8.5% were seen once. Study-wide results and caveats: Made up of eight highly homologous variants, a TCR beta motif appeared characteristic of ankylosing spondylitis blood. Significantly higher representation of disease-linked clones was reported for matched ankylosing spondylitis synovial fluid. Disease-linked clones, CD8+, were relatively rare in peripheral blood. Earlier studies detected some motif variants in reactive arthritis synovial fluid and blood.

The material sequenced was blood, either unsorted or a sorted T cell fraction (not recorded which). The clonotype originates from a male donor with ankylosing spondylitis. The chain links TRBV7-9 to TRBJ1-4; 7 positions agree with TRBD1. The CDR3 DNA is TGTGCCAGCAGCCGTCAGGGGGAAGCAACTAATGAAAAACTGTTTTTT. Amino acids: CASSRQGEATNEKLFF.